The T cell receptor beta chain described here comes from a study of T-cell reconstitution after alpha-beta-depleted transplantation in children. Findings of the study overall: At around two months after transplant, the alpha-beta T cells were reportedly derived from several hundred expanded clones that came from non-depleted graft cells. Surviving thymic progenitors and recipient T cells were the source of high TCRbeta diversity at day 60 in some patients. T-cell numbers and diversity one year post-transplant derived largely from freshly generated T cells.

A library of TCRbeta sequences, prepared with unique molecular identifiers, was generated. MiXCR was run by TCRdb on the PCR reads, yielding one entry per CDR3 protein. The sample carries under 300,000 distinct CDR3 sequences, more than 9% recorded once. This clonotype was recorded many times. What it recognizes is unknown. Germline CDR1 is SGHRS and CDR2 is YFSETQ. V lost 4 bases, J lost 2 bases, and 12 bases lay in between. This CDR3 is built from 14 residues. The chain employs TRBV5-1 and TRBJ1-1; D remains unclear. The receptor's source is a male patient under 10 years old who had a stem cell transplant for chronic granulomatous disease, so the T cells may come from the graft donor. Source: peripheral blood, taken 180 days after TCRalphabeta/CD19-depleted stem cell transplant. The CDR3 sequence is CASSAGPRNTEAFF. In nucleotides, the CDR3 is TGCGCCAGCAGCGCGGGCCCGAGAAACACTGAAGCTTTCTTT. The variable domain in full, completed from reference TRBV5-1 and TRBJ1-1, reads KAGVTQTPRYLIKTRGQQVTLSCSPISGHRSVSWYQQTPGQGLQFLFEYFSETQRNKGNFPGRFSGRQFSNSRSEMNVSTLELGDSALYLCASSAGPRNTEAFFGQGTRLTVV.